These 29 T cell receptor beta chains originate from one sample sequenced in a study of beta chain features in type 1 diabetes. Sequencing targeted expressed TCRB transcripts, as all isolated RNA had been reverse transcribed. TCRdb's copy holds only in-frame clones and misses some; the assay was immunoSEQ multiplex PCR. Here the sample spans about 180,000 clones, approximately 13% being singletons. Sequenced material: central memory CD4+ T cells from blood. Every receptor here comes from a woman in her late teens or twenties in good health.

This clone was counted only a few times. In nucleotides, the CDR3 is TGTGCCAGCAGTTACCGACTAGCTCCCGAGAATGAGCAGTTCTTC. This translates into CASSYRLAPENEQFF. The chain recombines TRBV6-5 with TRBJ2-1; 7 bases are a match to TRBD2. Germline V gives CDR1 MNHEY, CDR2 SVGAGI. This CDR3 is 15 amino acids long. J was trimmed by 7 bases and V by 2 bases; bases with no gene match: 8.

The J gene is TRBJ2-4, the V gene TRBV27, with D possibly TRBD2 on 5 matching bases. Deletions cut 6 bases from V and 0 bases from J, with 12 bases between. This CDR3 comprises 15 residues. Looked up from germline, CDR1 is MNHEY and CDR2 is SMNVEV (reference sequence). The CDR3 spells CASRPFGEAKNIQYF. The DNA for the CDR3 is TGTGCCAGCAGACCATTCGGGGAAGCCAAAAACATTCAGTACTTC.

This clone was seen more than once but under ten times. The chain has TRBV7-9 and TRBJ2-2; D not resolved. V shed 1 base and J shed 4 bases, with 10 bases lying between them. The length of the CDR3 is 15 residues. Per germline, CDR1 SEHNR and CDR2 FQNEAQ (reference sequence). CDR3: CASSLVSFSTGELFF. The CDR3 DNA reads as TGTGCCAGCAGCTTAGTCTCGTTTTCCACCGGGGAGCTGTTTTTT.

The rearrangement joins TRBV29-1 to TRBJ2-7, with D unresolved. This CDR3 has 14 amino acids. Germline V gives CDR1 SQVTM, CDR2 ANQGSEA. V was shortened by 2 bases and J by 3 bases, with 14 bases between the two germline ends. The CDR3 here is CSVEFKLNDYEQYF. DNA of the CDR3: TGCAGCGTTGAATTTAAGCTTAATGACTACGAGCAGTACTTC.

This clone was counted between two and nine times. CDR3 nucleotides: TGCGCCAGCAGCCAGGTAGGCGGGAGGCTATACAATGAGCAGTTCTTC. Translated, it gives CASSQVGGRLYNEQFF. V usage is TRBV4-1 and J usage is TRBJ2-1, with 8 bases matching TRBD2. Germline V lookup: CDR1 MGHRA, CDR2 YSYEKL. This CDR3 spans 16 amino acids. V lost 3 bases, J lost 4 bases, and 8 bases stayed unmatched.

The V and J genes are TRBV5-1 and TRBJ2-5; D is ambiguous. The CDR3 totals 11 residues. The germline V gene encodes CDR1 SGHRS and CDR2 YFSETQ. With 0 bases removed from V and 7 bases from J, the gap between germline ends came to 4 bases. CDR3: CASSLGGTQYF. The CDR3 coding sequence is TGCGCCAGCAGCTTGGGAGGGACCCAGTACTTC.

The J gene is TRBJ1-1, the V gene TRBV2, with no clear D. V dropped 5 bases and J dropped 6 bases, with 13 bases sitting between them. Germline V lookup: CDR1 SNHLY, CDR2 FYNNEI. The CDR3 totals 13 residues. The CDR3 protein is CASSPQERAEAFF. The CDR3 coding sequence is TGTGCCAGCAGTCCCCAGGAGAGGGCTGAAGCTTTCTTT.

This clone appeared a few times. The rearrangement uses TRBV5-1 and TRBJ2-1, with 10 bases that match TRBD2. This CDR3 spans 14 amino acids. The V gene end was trimmed by 1 base and the J gene end by 8 bases; junction bases not matched to a gene: 3. CDR1 and CDR2 from the germline V gene are SGHRS and YFSETQ. The CDR3 protein is CASSLTSGNYEQFF. CDR3 bases: TGCGCCAGCAGCTTGACTAGCGGGAACTATGAGCAGTTCTTC.

The J gene is TRBJ2-7, the V gene TRBV7-2, with no clear D. The V and J ends lost 5 bases and 2 bases respectively, with 13 bases between them. CDR3 size: 14 residues. Per germline, CDR1 SGHTA and CDR2 FQGNSA. CDR3 bases: TGTGCCAGCAGCCTTCTCGACGGAGCCTACGAGCAGTACTTC. Translation: CASSLLDGAYEQYF.

The chain employs TRBV5-1 and TRBJ2-2, with D possibly matching TRBD1 (5 bases). CDR1 and CDR2 from the germline V gene are SGHRS and YFSETQ. This CDR3 contains 16 residues. V dropped 4 bases and J dropped 1 base, with 14 bases sitting between them. The CDR3 sequence is CASSTKPQGNTGELFF. As DNA, the CDR3 is TGCGCCAGCAGCACCAAACCCCAGGGGAACACCGGGGAGCTGTTTTTT.

The V and J genes are TRBV28 and TRBJ1-1, with unresolved D. V lost 2 bases to trimming and J lost 4 bases, with 8 bases between them. CDR3 size: 13 residues. Germline CDR1 reads MDHEN; CDR2 reads SYDVKM. The CDR3 nucleotides are TGTGCCAGCAGTTTACAACGGGGCACTGAAGCTTTCTTT. It is translated as CASSLQRGTEAFF.

The gene calls are TRBV7-9 and TRBJ2-2, with 8 bases fitting TRBD2. Germline V gives CDR1 SEHNR, CDR2 FQNEAQ (reference sequence). This CDR3 contains 15 residues. V lost 4 bases to trimming and J lost 6 bases; unmatched junction nucleotides: 7. The CDR3 nucleotides are TGTGCCAGCAGCTCAAGCGGGAGTGGCCCCGGGGAGCTGTTTTTT. This codes for CASSSSGSGPGELFF.

The CDR3: CSASRSNEQFF. CDR3 bases: TGCAGTGCTAGCAGGTCTAATGAGCAGTTCTTC. This sequence joins TRBV20-1 and TRBJ2-1; no definite D call. Deletions cut 3 bases from V and 7 bases from J, with 7 bases between. Germline CDR1 and CDR2: DFQATT and SNEGSKA (reference sequence). The CDR3 extends over 11 amino acids.

This clone occurred a few times. The CDR3 DNA reads TGCGCCAGCAGCGCCTATAGCGGGGGAAACTACAATGAGCAGTTCTTC. Translation: CASSAYSGGNYNEQFF. The chain is built from TRBV4-1 and TRBJ2-1; 9 bases line up with TRBD2. The germline V gene encodes CDR1 MGHRA and CDR2 YSYEKL. The CDR3 loop spans 16 amino acids. The V segment lost 5 bases and the J segment 3 bases; nucleotides outside the gene matches: 8.

This clone was seen many times. The chain employs TRBV7-2 and TRBJ1-5; D possibly corresponds to TRBD1 (6 bases). CDR1 is SGHTA, CDR2 FQGNSA, per germline. Trimming stripped 3 bases from V and 2 bases from J, with 11 bases between. This CDR3 is built from 15 residues. CDR3: CASSFNRAGNQPQHF. CDR3 DNA sequence: TGTGCCAGCAGCTTTAACAGGGCTGGCAATCAGCCCCAGCATTTT.

This chain joins TRBV28 and TRBJ2-7; TRBD2 agrees at 9 bases. Trimming took 8 bases from V and 4 from J; bases not matched to a gene: 15. The CDR3 is 16 residues long. Germline-derived CDR1 and CDR2 are MDHEN and SYDVKM. The CDR3, as DNA: TGTGCCAGCTTCCCACCTGGGGTAGCGGGAGAGTACGAGCAGTACTTC. As protein: CASFPPGVAGEYEQYF.

The genes are TRBV19 and TRBJ1-5; TRBD1 matches 8 bases. The germline V gene has CDR1 LNHDA and CDR2 SQIVND (reference sequence). The junction had 5 bases not matched to a gene; V was cut back by 9 bases and J by 7 bases. The CDR3 is made up of 12 amino acids. CDR3 amino acids: CASRGQRQPQHF. Here the CDR3 DNA reads TGTGCCAGCAGGGGGCAACGCCAGCCCCAGCATTTT. The full variable domain, rest sourced from reference TRBV19 and TRBJ1-5, is DGGITQSPKYLFRKEGQNVTLSCEQNLNHDAMYWYRQDPGQGLRLIYYSQIVNDFQKGDIAEGYSVSREKKESFPLTVTSAQKNPTAFYLCASRGQRQPQHFGDGTRLSIL.

The chain combines TRBV6-1 with TRBJ2-7, with TRBD1 identical over 7 bases. This CDR3 is built from 13 residues. V trimming: 7 bases; J trimming: 2 bases; junction bases outside the gene matches: 5. CDR1 and CDR2 (germline): MNHNS, SASEGT. CDR3 sequence reads: CASTPGTAYEQYF. The CDR3 coding sequence is TGTGCCAGCACCCCAGGGACAGCCTACGAGCAGTACTTC.

This clone came up a few times. J is TRBJ1-1 and V is TRBV15, with D maybe TRBD1 (5 bases). Germline V gene data show CDR1 as LNHNV and CDR2 as YYDKDF (reference sequence). The CDR3 covers 14 residues. V was pared by 5 bases and J by 4 bases, with 14 bases between. CDR3 region: CATSLGASSTEAFF. CDR3 sequence (DNA): TGTGCCACCAGCTTAGGGGCATCAAGCACTGAAGCTTTCTTT.

This chain uses TRBV9 with TRBJ2-2; the match to TRBD1 covers 9 bases. CDR3 length equals 16 residues. J gave up 2 bases and V 3 bases, and 5 bases lay outside the gene matches. Germline lookup yields CDR1 SGDLS and CDR2 YYNGEE. CDR3 residues: CASSGWDRVNTGELFF. Here the CDR3 DNA reads TGTGCCAGCAGCGGATGGGACAGGGTAAACACCGGGGAGCTGTTTTTT.

In its sample, this clone was seen a few times. J is TRBJ2-6 and V is TRBV6-6, with D perhaps matching TRBD2 (7 bases). CDR1 is MNHNY and CDR2 is SVGAGI in the germline V gene (reference sequence). V shed 6 bases and J shed 0 bases, with 9 bases lying between them. This CDR3 spans 15 amino acids. The DNA of the CDR3 is TGTGCCAGCAGGAGGGGGGGCTCTGGGGCCAACGTCCTGACTTTC. It translates to CASRRGGSGANVLTF.

This clone was recorded many times. The rearrangement joins TRBV30 to TRBJ2-7; TRBD1 matches at 9 bases. After removal of 3 bases from V and 5 bases from J, the junction contained 8 bases not matched to a gene. Per germline, CDR1 GTSNPN and CDR2 SVGIG (reference sequence). The CDR3 has 14 amino acids. The CDR3 here is CAWSPGTGPDEQYF. The CDR3 DNA follows: TGTGCCTGGAGCCCCGGGACAGGGCCCGACGAGCAGTACTTC.

This clone turned up a few times. This chain connects TRBV11-2 to TRBJ1-1; D call uncertain. The CDR3 is made up of 12 amino acids. V shed 4 bases and J shed 7 bases, with 10 bases lying between them. CDR1 is SGHAT, CDR2 FQNNGV, per germline. CDR3 DNA sequence: TGTGCCAGCAGCTCAGCCGCAGGTGAAGCTTTCTTT. Translated, it gives CASSSAAGEAFF.

The V and J genes are TRBV4-3 and TRBJ2-2; D is perhaps TRBD1 (5 bases). The ends were cut back, 4 bases at V and 6 bases at J, with 9 bases in the middle. Germline lookup yields CDR1 LGHNA and CDR2 YSLEER. This CDR3 contains 13 residues. The CDR3 DNA sequence: TGCGCCAGCAGCCCCTTAGGGGCCGGGGAGCTGTTTTTT. It codes for CASSPLGAGELFF.

The rearrangement joins TRBV19 to TRBJ2-7; a weak D match, TRBD2 (6 bases). Trimming left V 5 bases short and J 9 bases short, with 20 bases between. The CDR3 extends over 14 amino acids. Per germline, CDR1 LNHDA and CDR2 SQIVND (reference sequence). The CDR3 DNA is TGTGCCAGTAGTGGGCGGGACGGCCGAACGGGGCAGTACTTC. It codes for CASSGRDGRTGQYF.

This clone appeared a few times. The chain recombines TRBV30 with TRBJ1-3; D perhaps matches TRBD1 (6 bases). Germline CDR1 reads GTSNPN; CDR2 reads SVGIG (reference sequence). There are 14 residues in the CDR3. V was pared by 2 bases and J by 0 bases, with 8 bases between. As DNA, the CDR3 is TGTGCCTGGAGTACAGGGACCTCTGGAAACACCATATATTTT. This encodes CAWSTGTSGNTIYF.

V gene TRBV18 combines with J gene TRBJ2-1, with TRBD2 as a possible D gene (5 bases). V was shortened by 3 bases and J by 9 bases, with 12 bases between the two germline ends. Germline-derived CDR1 and CDR2 are KGHSH and LQKENI. The CDR3 sequence is 13 residues long. The CDR3 DNA sequence: TGTGCCAGCTCACCTTTGACGGGAAGTGAGCAGTTCTTC. It yields the protein CASSPLTGSEQFF.

The table lists this clone with a few counts. The V and J genes are TRBV4-2 and TRBJ1-1; D gene unclear. The germline V gene has CDR1 LGHNA and CDR2 YNFKEQ. CDR3 length: 14 amino acids. Trimming shortened V by 3 bases and J by 0 bases, and 8 bases separated the two germline ends. As DNA, the CDR3 is TGTGCCAGCAGCCAGACAAGAATGAACACTGAAGCTTTCTTT. It translates to CASSQTRMNTEAFF.

This clone was seen a handful of times. The chain joins TRBV28 to TRBJ2-7; 9 bases are shared with TRBD1. The ends lost 5 bases at V and 6 bases at J; junction bases unmatched: 8. Germline V gene data show CDR1 as MDHEN and CDR2 as SYDVKM. This CDR3 comprises 14 residues. Here the CDR3 reads CASSPPVDRGEQYF. The DNA of the CDR3 is TGTGCCAGCAGTCCCCCGGTGGACAGGGGCGAGCAGTACTTC.